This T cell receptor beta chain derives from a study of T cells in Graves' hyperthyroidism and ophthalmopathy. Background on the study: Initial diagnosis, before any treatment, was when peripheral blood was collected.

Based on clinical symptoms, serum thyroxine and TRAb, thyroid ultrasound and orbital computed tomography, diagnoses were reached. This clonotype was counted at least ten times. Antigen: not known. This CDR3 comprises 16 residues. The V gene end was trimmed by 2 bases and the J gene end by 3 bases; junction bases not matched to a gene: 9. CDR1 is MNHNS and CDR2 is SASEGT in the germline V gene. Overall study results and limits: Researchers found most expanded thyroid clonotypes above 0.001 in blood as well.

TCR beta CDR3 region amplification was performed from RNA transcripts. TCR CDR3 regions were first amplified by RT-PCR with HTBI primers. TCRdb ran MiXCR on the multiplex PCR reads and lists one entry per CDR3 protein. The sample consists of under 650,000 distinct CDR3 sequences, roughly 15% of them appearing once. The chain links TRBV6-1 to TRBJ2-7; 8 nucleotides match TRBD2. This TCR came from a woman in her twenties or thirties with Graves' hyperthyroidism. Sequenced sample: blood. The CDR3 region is CASSENHVAGFYEQYF. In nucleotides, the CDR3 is TGTGCCAGCAGTGAAAACCATGTAGCGGGATTCTACGAGCAGTACTTC.